This TCR beta chain derives from a study of CD8 T cells in ankylosing spondylitis. Broader study findings: For ankylosing spondylitis blood, a TCR beta motif of under ten highly homologous variants appeared characteristic. Clones linked to disease, bearing a CD8+ phenotype, were relatively rare in peripheral blood. A subset of motif variants has previously been described in the synovial fluid and blood of reactive arthritis.

The TCR beta libraries were generated through quantitative 5'-RACE incorporating molecular barcodes. TCRdb re-derived calls from the 5' RACE reads in MiXCR, one entry per CDR3 protein. The table has approximately 100,000 distinct CDR3 sequences, almost 8.5% seen once. At least ten counts were recorded for this clonotype. Its antigen is currently unknown. Germline assignment: CDR1 MNHNS and CDR2 SASEGT. The V and J ends lost 5 bases and 2 bases, in that order; junction bases with no gene match: 6. There are 16 residues in the CDR3. The rearrangement links TRBV6-1 to TRBJ2-1; TRBD1 aligns across 10 bases. Material for sequencing was blood, either unsorted or a sorted T cell fraction (not recorded which). The clonotype originates from a male donor with ankylosing spondylitis or in good health (not recorded which). The CDR3 coding sequence is TGTGCCAGCAGTAGACCTGGACAGGGGGCCTACAATGAGCAGTTCTTC. It translates to CASSRPGQGAYNEQFF.